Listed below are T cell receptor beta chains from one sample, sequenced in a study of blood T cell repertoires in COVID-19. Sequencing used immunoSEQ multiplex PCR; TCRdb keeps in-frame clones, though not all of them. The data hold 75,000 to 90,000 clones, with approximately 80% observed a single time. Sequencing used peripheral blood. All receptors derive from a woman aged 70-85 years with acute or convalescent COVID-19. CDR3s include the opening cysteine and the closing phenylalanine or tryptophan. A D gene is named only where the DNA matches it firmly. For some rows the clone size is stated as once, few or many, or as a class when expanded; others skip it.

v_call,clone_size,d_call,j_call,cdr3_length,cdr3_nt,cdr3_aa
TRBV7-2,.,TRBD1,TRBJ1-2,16,TGTGCCAGCAGCCCTCGGACAGGGGATTTGGGCTATGGCTACACCTTC,CASSPRTGDLGYGYTF
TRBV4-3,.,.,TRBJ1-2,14,TGCGCCAGCAGCCAAGATCGCGCAGGCAATGGCTACACCTTC,CASSQDRAGNGYTF
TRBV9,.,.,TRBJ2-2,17,TGTGCCAGCAGCGCAAAACCTCTCTACCCAGGTACCGGGGAGCTGTTTTTT,CASSAKPLYPGTGELFF
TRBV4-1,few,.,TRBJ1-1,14,TGCGCCAGCAGCCAAGTCCGGGGGACCACTGAAGCTTTCTTT,CASSQVRGTTEAFF
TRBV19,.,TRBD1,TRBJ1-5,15,TGTGCCAGTAGTATAGTAGGGACAGTCAATCAGCCCCAGCATTTT,CASSIVGTVNQPQHF
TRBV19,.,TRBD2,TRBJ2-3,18,TGTGCCAGTAGCCTTAGCGGGGGGGCCCTCGGTCTCACAGATACGCAGTATTTT,CASSLSGGALGLTDTQYF
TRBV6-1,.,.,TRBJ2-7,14,TGTGCCAGCAGTGAACTGGGGAGCTCCTACGAGCAGTACTTC,CASSELGSSYEQYF
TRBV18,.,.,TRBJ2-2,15,TGTGCCAGCTCACCAGGGAGGAGGAACACCGGGGAGCTGTTTTTT,CASSPGRRNTGELFF
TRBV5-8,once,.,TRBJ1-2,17,TGTGCCAGCAGCCCTCGAGGGGTCGGGGGACTAGGCTATGGCTACACCTTC,CASSPRGVGGLGYGYTF
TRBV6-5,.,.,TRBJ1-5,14,TGTGCCAGCAGTAGAAACAGGGGCAATCAGCCCCAGCATTTT,CASSRNRGNQPQHF
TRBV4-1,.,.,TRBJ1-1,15,TGCGCCAGCAGCCAAGAGGCGGGGGCAACTGGTGAAGCTTTCTTT,CASSQEAGATGEAFF
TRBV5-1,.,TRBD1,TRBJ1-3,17,TGCGCCAGCAGTCCCGGGACAGGGCCTTCCTCTGGAAACACCATATATTTT,CASSPGTGPSSGNTIYF
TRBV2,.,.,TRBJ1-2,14,TGTGCCAGCAGTGAAGGTACGGTCCTCTATGGCTACACCTTC,CASSEGTVLYGYTF
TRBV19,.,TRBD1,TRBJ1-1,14,TGTGCCAGTACCCAGACAGGGGGCGCGAGGAAAGCTTTCTTT,CASTQTGGARKAFF
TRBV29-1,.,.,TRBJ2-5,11,TGCAGCGTTGAAGATCTGTTCGGGTGGTACTTC,CSVEDLFGWYF
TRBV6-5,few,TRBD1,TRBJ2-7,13,TGTGCCAGCAGTCGGGACAGGGTGGACGAGCAGTACTTC,CASSRDRVDEQYF
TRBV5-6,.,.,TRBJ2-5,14,TGTGCCAGCAGCTTTGGGGACATTCAAGAGACCCAGTACTTC,CASSFGDIQETQYF
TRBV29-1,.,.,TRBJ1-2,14,TGCAGCGTTGAAGACCCGGACAGTTCCTATGGCTACACCTTC,CSVEDPDSSYGYTF
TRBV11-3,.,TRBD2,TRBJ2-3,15,TGTGCCAGCATGCCAGGGACTAGCGGCACAGATACGCAGTATTTT,CASMPGTSGTDTQYF
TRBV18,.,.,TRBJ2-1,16,TGTGCCAGCTCCCTCAGAGGTTCTAGCTCCTACAATGAGCAGTTCTTC,CASSLRGSSSYNEQFF
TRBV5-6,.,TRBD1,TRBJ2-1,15,TGTGCCAGCAGCGATGGGACAGGCCCTGTTAGAGAGCAGTTCTTC,CASSDGTGPVREQFF
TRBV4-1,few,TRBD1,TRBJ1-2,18,TGCGCCAGCAGCCAAGTATTGAGACAGGGGGCCTCTAACTATGGCTACACCTTC,CASSQVLRQGASNYGYTF
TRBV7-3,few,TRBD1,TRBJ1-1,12,TGTGCCAGCGGACAGGGGAGCGCTGAAGCTTTCTTT,CASGQGSAEAFF
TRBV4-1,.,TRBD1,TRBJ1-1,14,TGCGCCAGCAGCGGGACGGGACAGAGCACTGAAGCTTTCTTT,CASSGTGQSTEAFF
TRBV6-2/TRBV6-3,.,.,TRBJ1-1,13,TGTGCCAGCAGTTCCGTCCCTAACACTGAAGCTTTCTTT,CASSSVPNTEAFF
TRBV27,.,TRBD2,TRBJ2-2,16,TGTGCCAGCAGTAGTGAGGGACTAGTTAGGACCGGGGAGCTGTTTTTT,CASSSEGLVRTGELFF
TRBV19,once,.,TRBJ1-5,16,TGTGCCAGTAATCCCTTCTTGAGGGGGATGGGCCAGCCCCAGCATTTT,CASNPFLRGMGQPQHF
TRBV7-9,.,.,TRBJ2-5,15,TGTGCCAGCAGCTTAGGAATGACAGGTGAAGAGACCCAGTACTTC,CASSLGMTGEETQYF
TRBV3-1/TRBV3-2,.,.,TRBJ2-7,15,TGTGCCAGCAGCCAAGAGATGGCAGGGGACTACGAGCAGTACTTC,CASSQEMAGDYEQYF
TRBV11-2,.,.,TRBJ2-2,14,TGTGCCAGCAGCTTTCAGGAGAACACCGGGGAGCTGTTTTTT,CASSFQENTGELFF
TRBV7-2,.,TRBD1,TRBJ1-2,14,TGTGCCAGCAGCTCCCCGACAGGGATTAATGGCTACACCTTC,CASSSPTGINGYTF
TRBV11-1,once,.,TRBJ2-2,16,TGTGCCAGCAGCTTAGTTCCGGGTCAGAGCACCGGGGAGCTGTTTTTT,CASSLVPGQSTGELFF
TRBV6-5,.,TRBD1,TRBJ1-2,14,TGTGCCAGCAGACCCCGACAGGGCCGCAATGGCTACACCTTC,CASRPRQGRNGYTF
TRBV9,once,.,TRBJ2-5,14,TGTGCCAGCAGCGAGGGGGGGGTCCAAGAGACCCAGTACTTC,CASSEGGVQETQYF
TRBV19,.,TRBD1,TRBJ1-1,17,TGTGCCAGTAGGAACTACCGACAGGGGATTCGGGACACTGAAGCTTTCTTT,CASRNYRQGIRDTEAFF
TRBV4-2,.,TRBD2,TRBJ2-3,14,TGTGCCAGCAGCGGGACTATAGATTCAGATACGCAGTATTTT,CASSGTIDSDTQYF
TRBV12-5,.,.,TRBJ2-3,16,TGTGCTAGTGGTTTGGGTGGCGGGGTTAGCGCAGATACGCAGTATTTT,CASGLGGGVSADTQYF
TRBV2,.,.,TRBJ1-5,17,TGTGCCAGCAGTGAACGCCCGGGGTACTATAGCAATCAGCCCCAGCATTTT,CASSERPGYYSNQPQHF
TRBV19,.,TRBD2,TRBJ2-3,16,TGTGCCAGTAGTTTACCGTTCGGGGGGGCGGCAGATACGCAGTATTTT,CASSLPFGGAADTQYF
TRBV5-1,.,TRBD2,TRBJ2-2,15,TGCGCCAGCAGCTTGGGACTAGCGGCCACCGGGGAGCTGTTTTTT,CASSLGLAATGELFF
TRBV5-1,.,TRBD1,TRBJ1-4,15,TGCGCCAGCAGCTGGGGGACAGCAACTAATGAAAAACTGTTTTTT,CASSWGTATNEKLFF